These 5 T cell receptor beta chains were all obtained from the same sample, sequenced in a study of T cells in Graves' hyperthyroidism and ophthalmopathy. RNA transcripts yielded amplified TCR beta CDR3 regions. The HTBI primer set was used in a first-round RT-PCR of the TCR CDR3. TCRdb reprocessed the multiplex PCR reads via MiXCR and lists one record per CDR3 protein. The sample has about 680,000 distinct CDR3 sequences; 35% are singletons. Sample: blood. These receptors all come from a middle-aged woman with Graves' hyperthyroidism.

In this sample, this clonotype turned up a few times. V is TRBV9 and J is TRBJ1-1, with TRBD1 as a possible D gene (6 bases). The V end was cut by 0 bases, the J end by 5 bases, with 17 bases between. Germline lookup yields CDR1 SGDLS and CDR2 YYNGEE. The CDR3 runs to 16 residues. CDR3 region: CASSVGTNQGGTEAFF. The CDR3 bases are TGTGCCAGCAGCGTAGGGACAAATCAAGGGGGGACTGAAGCTTTCTTT.

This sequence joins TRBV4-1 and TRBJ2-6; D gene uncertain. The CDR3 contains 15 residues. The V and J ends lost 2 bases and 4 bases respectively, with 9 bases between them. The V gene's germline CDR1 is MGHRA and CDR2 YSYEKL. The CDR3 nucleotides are TGCGCCAGCAGCCAACGAGACCAGGGGGCCAACGTCCTGACTTTC. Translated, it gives CASSQRDQGANVLTF.

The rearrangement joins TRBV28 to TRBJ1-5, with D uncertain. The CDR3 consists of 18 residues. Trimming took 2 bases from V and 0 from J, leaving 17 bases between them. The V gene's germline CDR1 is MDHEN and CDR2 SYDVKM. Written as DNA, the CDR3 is TGTGCCAGCAGTTTAAAGTTTGGACGTAGAATTAGCAATCAGCCCCAGCATTTT. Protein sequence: CASSLKFGRRISNQPQHF.

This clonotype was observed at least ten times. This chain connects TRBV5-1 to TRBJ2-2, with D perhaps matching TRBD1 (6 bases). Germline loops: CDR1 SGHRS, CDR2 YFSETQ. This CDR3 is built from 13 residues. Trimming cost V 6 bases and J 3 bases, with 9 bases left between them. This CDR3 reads CASTQGHTGELFF. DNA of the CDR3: TGCGCCAGCACTCAGGGGCACACCGGGGAGCTGTTTTTT.

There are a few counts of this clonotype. CDR3 sequence: CASSGAVGFSNEQYF. CDR3 DNA: TGTGCCAGCAGCGGGGCCGTGGGTTTCAGCAACGAGCAGTACTTC. The chain is built from TRBV6-6 and TRBJ2-7; D might be TRBD1 or TRBD2, each matching 5 bases. From germline, CDR1 is MNHNY and CDR2 SVGAGI (reference sequence). Trimming left V 6 bases short and J 5 bases short, with 20 bases between. The CDR3 extends over 15 amino acids.